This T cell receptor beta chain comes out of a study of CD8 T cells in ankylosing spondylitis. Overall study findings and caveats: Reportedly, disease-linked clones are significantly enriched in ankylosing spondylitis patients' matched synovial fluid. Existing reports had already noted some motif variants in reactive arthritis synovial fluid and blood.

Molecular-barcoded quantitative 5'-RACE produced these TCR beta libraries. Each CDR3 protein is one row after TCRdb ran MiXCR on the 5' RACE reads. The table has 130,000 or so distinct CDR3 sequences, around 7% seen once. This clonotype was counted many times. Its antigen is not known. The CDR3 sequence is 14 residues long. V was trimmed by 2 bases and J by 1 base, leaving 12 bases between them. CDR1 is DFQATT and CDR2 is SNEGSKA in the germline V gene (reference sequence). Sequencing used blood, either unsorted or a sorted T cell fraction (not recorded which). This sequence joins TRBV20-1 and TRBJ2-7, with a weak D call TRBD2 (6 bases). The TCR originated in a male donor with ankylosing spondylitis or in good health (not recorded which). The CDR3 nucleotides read TGCAGTGCTAGACCGGGTCGGGAGTCCTACGAGCAGTACTTC. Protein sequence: CSARPGRESYEQYF.